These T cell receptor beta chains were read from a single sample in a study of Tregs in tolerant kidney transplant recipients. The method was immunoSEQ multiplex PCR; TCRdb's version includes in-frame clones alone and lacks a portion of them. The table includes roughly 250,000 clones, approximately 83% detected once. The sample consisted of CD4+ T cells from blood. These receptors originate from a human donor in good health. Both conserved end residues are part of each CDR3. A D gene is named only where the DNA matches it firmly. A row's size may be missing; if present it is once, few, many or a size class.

CDR3aa: CASSESVYTEAFF; CDR3nt: TGTGCCAGCAGTGAGTCAGTCTACACTGAAGCTTTCTTT; abundance: .; len: 13; j_gene: TRBJ1-1; d_gene: .; v_gene: TRBV25-1
CDR3aa: CASSSTNEKLFF; CDR3nt: TGTGCCAGCAGCTCCACTAATGAAAAACTGTTTTTT; abundance: .; len: 12; j_gene: TRBJ1-4; d_gene: .; v_gene: TRBV7-9
CDR3aa: CASSLSQGKSYEQYF; CDR3nt: TGTGCCAGCAGCTTATCACAGGGAAAGTCCTACGAGCAGTACTTC; abundance: .; len: 15; j_gene: TRBJ2-7; d_gene: .; v_gene: TRBV7-8
CDR3aa: CASSVQTYNEQFF; CDR3nt: TGTGCCAGCAGTGTCCAGACCTACAATGAGCAGTTCTTC; abundance: .; len: 13; j_gene: TRBJ2-1; d_gene: .; v_gene: TRBV2
CDR3aa: CAWSVLAGRYEQYF; CDR3nt: TGTGCCTGGAGTGTACTAGCGGGACGCTACGAGCAGTACTTC; abundance: .; len: 14; j_gene: TRBJ2-7; d_gene: TRBD2; v_gene: TRBV30
CDR3aa: CASSLGLAGYEQYF; CDR3nt: TGTGCCAGCAGCTTGGGACTAGCGGGGTACGAGCAGTACTTC; abundance: .; len: 14; j_gene: TRBJ2-7; d_gene: TRBD2; v_gene: TRBV7-6
CDR3aa: CATSRGTGGVRTQYF; CDR3nt: TGTGCCACCAGCAGGGGGACAGGGGGCGTAAGGACCCAGTACTTC; abundance: few; len: 15; j_gene: TRBJ2-5; d_gene: TRBD1; v_gene: TRBV15
CDR3aa: CAWSLTGTGKAGELFF; CDR3nt: TGTGCCTGGAGTCTGACCGGGACAGGGAAGGCCGGGGAGCTGTTTTTT; abundance: .; len: 16; j_gene: TRBJ2-2; d_gene: TRBD1; v_gene: TRBV30
CDR3aa: CARGLNNSPLHF; CDR3nt: TGTGCCAGAGGATTAAATAATTCACCCCTCCACTTT; abundance: .; len: 12; j_gene: TRBJ1-6; d_gene: .; v_gene: TRBV30
CDR3aa: CASSLATTGGYTF; CDR3nt: TGTGCCAGCAGCTTGGCCACTACGGGAGGCTACACCTTC; abundance: .; len: 13; j_gene: TRBJ1-2; d_gene: .; v_gene: TRBV5-4
CDR3aa: CASSPHPGGGYNEQFF; CDR3nt: TGTGCCAGCAGCCCCCATCCTGGGGGGGGGTACAATGAGCAGTTCTTC; abundance: .; len: 16; j_gene: TRBJ2-1; d_gene: TRBD2; v_gene: TRBV11-3
CDR3aa: CASSGRTGSDNEKLFF; CDR3nt: TGCGCCAGCAGCGGGCGGACAGGGTCGGATAATGAAAAACTGTTTTTT; abundance: .; len: 16; j_gene: TRBJ1-4; d_gene: TRBD1; v_gene: TRBV5-1
CDR3aa: CSVDPRRMSSTDTQYF; CDR3nt: TGCAGCGTTGACCCTCGAAGGATGTCTAGCACAGATACGCAGTATTTT; abundance: .; len: 16; j_gene: TRBJ2-3; d_gene: .; v_gene: TRBV29-1
CDR3aa: CASSLNPGVGAGELFF; CDR3nt: TGTGCCAGCAGCTTAAACCCGGGAGTGGGGGCCGGGGAGCTGTTTTTT; abundance: .; len: 16; j_gene: TRBJ2-2; d_gene: .; v_gene: TRBV7-2
CDR3aa: CSVGQTYEQYF; CDR3nt: TGCAGCGTTGGACAGACCTACGAGCAGTACTTC; abundance: .; len: 11; j_gene: TRBJ2-7; d_gene: .; v_gene: TRBV29-1
CDR3aa: CASSLQTSVGPDTQYF; CDR3nt: TGTGCCAGCAGCCTCCAGACTAGCGTGGGGCCAGATACGCAGTATTTT; abundance: few; len: 16; j_gene: TRBJ2-3; d_gene: TRBD2; v_gene: TRBV7-6
CDR3aa: CASSQTAGLHDYGYTF; CDR3nt: TGTGCCAGCAGCCAAACGGCAGGCCTCCATGACTATGGCTACACCTTC; abundance: .; len: 16; j_gene: TRBJ1-2; d_gene: .; v_gene: TRBV7-9
CDR3aa: CSVGDRGTSYEQYF; CDR3nt: TGCAGCGTGGGAGACAGGGGGACCTCCTACGAGCAGTACTTC; abundance: .; len: 14; j_gene: TRBJ2-7; d_gene: TRBD1; v_gene: TRBV29-1
CDR3aa: CASSLKGSTDTQYF; CDR3nt: TGCGCCAGCAGCTTGAAGGGGAGCACAGATACGCAGTATTTT; abundance: .; len: 14; j_gene: TRBJ2-3; d_gene: .; v_gene: TRBV5-1
CDR3aa: CASSLASGVNTQYF; CDR3nt: TGCGCCAGCAGCTTGGCTAGCGGGGTTAATACGCAGTATTTT; abundance: .; len: 14; j_gene: TRBJ2-3; d_gene: TRBD2; v_gene: TRBV5-1
CDR3aa: CSGGGLETQYF; CDR3nt: TGCAGTGGGGGGGGCTTGGAGACCCAGTACTTC; abundance: .; len: 11; j_gene: TRBJ2-5; d_gene: .; v_gene: TRBV20-1
CDR3aa: CASSVFSGQETQYF; CDR3nt: TGTGCCAGCAGCGTATTCTCAGGCCAAGAGACCCAGTACTTC; abundance: once; len: 14; j_gene: TRBJ2-5; d_gene: .; v_gene: TRBV9
CDR3aa: CASSQQPGFDGQTNEKLFF; CDR3nt: TGTGCCAGCAGCCAACAACCGGGATTTGACGGCCAGACTAATGAAAAACTGTTTTTT; abundance: .; len: 19; j_gene: TRBJ1-4; d_gene: .; v_gene: TRBV4-2
CDR3aa: CASLRGGTDTQYF; CDR3nt: TGTGCCAGCTTACGGGGGGGCACAGATACGCAGTATTTT; abundance: few; len: 13; j_gene: TRBJ2-3; d_gene: TRBD2; v_gene: TRBV6-1
CDR3aa: CASSKGQGSNQPQHF; CDR3nt: TGTGCCAGCAGCAAAGGACAGGGTTCCAATCAGCCCCAGCATTTT; abundance: .; len: 15; j_gene: TRBJ1-5; d_gene: .; v_gene: TRBV21-1
CDR3aa: CAWRDRDLSDQPQHF; CDR3nt: TGTGCCTGGAGGGACAGGGACCTTTCAGATCAGCCCCAGCATTTT; abundance: once; len: 15; j_gene: TRBJ1-5; d_gene: TRBD1; v_gene: TRBV30
CDR3aa: CASSETGQTQETQYF; CDR3nt: TGTGCCAGCAGTGAAACAGGTCAGACCCAAGAGACCCAGTACTTC; abundance: .; len: 15; j_gene: TRBJ2-5; d_gene: .; v_gene: TRBV6-1
CDR3aa: CASSLSYPGLPHEQFF; CDR3nt: TGTGCCAGCAGTTTAAGTTACCCGGGCCTACCGCATGAGCAGTTCTTC; abundance: .; len: 16; j_gene: TRBJ2-1; d_gene: .; v_gene: TRBV27
CDR3aa: CASSLPGNGELFF; CDR3nt: TGTGCCAGCAGCTTACCAGGAAATGGGGAGCTGTTTTTT; abundance: .; len: 13; j_gene: TRBJ2-2; d_gene: .; v_gene: TRBV7-9
CDR3aa: CASSLGLADTYEQYF; CDR3nt: TGTGCCAGCAGCTTAGGACTAGCGGACACCTACGAGCAGTACTTC; abundance: .; len: 15; j_gene: TRBJ2-7; d_gene: TRBD2; v_gene: TRBV7-6
CDR3aa: CASSFGQFTEAFF; CDR3nt: TGTGCCAGCAGCTTCGGACAGTTCACTGAAGCTTTCTTT; abundance: few; len: 13; j_gene: TRBJ1-1; d_gene: .; v_gene: TRBV7-2
CDR3aa: CASRGDRTPGGYTF; CDR3nt: TGTGCCAGCAGGGGGGACAGAACCCCGGGAGGCTACACCTTC; abundance: few; len: 14; j_gene: TRBJ1-2; d_gene: TRBD1; v_gene: TRBV2
CDR3aa: CASSVKGGPLHF; CDR3nt: TGTGCCAGCAGCGTTAAGGGTGGGCCCCTCCACTTT; abundance: .; len: 12; j_gene: TRBJ1-6; d_gene: .; v_gene: TRBV6-6
CDR3aa: CASSPRGPGSYNEQFF; CDR3nt: TGTGCCAGCAGCCCCCGAGGTCCCGGCTCCTACAATGAGCAGTTCTTC; abundance: .; len: 16; j_gene: TRBJ2-1; d_gene: .; v_gene: TRBV9
CDR3aa: CASIRSSVLDTQYF; CDR3nt: TGTGCCAGCATCCGCTCATCAGTTTTGGATACGCAGTATTTT; abundance: .; len: 14; j_gene: TRBJ2-3; d_gene: .; v_gene: TRBV7-8
CDR3aa: CASSEGGAEYNEQFF; CDR3nt: TGTGCCAGCAGTGAAGGGGGGGCCGAATACAATGAGCAGTTCTTC; abundance: once; len: 15; j_gene: TRBJ2-1; d_gene: .; v_gene: TRBV2
CDR3aa: CASSSMDRDYGYTF; CDR3nt: TGTGCCAGCAGCTCCATGGACAGGGATTATGGCTACACCTTC; abundance: few; len: 14; j_gene: TRBJ1-2; d_gene: TRBD1; v_gene: TRBV5-6
CDR3aa: CASSAGDLPNSPLHF; CDR3nt: TGCGCCAGCAGCGCAGGTGATCTGCCTAATTCACCCCTCCACTTT; abundance: .; len: 15; j_gene: TRBJ1-6; d_gene: .; v_gene: TRBV5-1
CDR3aa: CASSLEVSPSTDTQYF; CDR3nt: TGCGCCAGCAGCTTGGAGGTCTCTCCAAGCACAGATACGCAGTATTTT; abundance: .; len: 16; j_gene: TRBJ2-3; d_gene: .; v_gene: TRBV5-1
CDR3aa: CAGSGQEQETQYF; CDR3nt: TGTGCGGGCTCCGGACAGGAGCAAGAGACCCAGTACTTC; abundance: .; len: 13; j_gene: TRBJ2-5; d_gene: TRBD1; v_gene: TRBV6-1
CDR3aa: CASSTGANSPLHF; CDR3nt: TGTGCCAGCTCAACGGGGGCCAATTCACCCCTCCACTTT; abundance: .; len: 13; j_gene: TRBJ1-6; d_gene: .; v_gene: TRBV18
CDR3aa: CASSAPGAGDTGELFF; CDR3nt: TGTGCCAGCAGCGCACCGGGGGCAGGGGACACCGGGGAGCTGTTTTTT; abundance: .; len: 16; j_gene: TRBJ2-2; d_gene: .; v_gene: TRBV7-2
CDR3aa: CAWSVLDRRGGEQFF; CDR3nt: TGTGCCTGGAGTGTACTGGACAGGAGAGGCGGTGAGCAGTTCTTC; abundance: .; len: 15; j_gene: TRBJ2-1; d_gene: TRBD1; v_gene: TRBV30
CDR3aa: CASSRTRANIQYF; CDR3nt: TGTGCCAGCAGCCGCACGCGGGCGAACATTCAGTACTTC; abundance: .; len: 13; j_gene: TRBJ2-4; d_gene: .; v_gene: TRBV11-2
CDR3aa: CASSYSEGHGYTF; CDR3nt: TGTGCCAGCAGTTACTCGGAGGGGCATGGCTACACCTTC; abundance: few; len: 13; j_gene: TRBJ1-2; d_gene: .; v_gene: TRBV6-5
CDR3aa: CASSPAVSNYGYTF; CDR3nt: TGTGCCAGCTCACCAGCCGTGTCTAACTATGGCTACACCTTC; abundance: .; len: 14; j_gene: TRBJ1-2; d_gene: .; v_gene: TRBV18
CDR3aa: CASSLSGLAVNTGELFF; CDR3nt: TGTGCCAGCAGTTTATCCGGACTAGCAGTGAACACCGGGGAGCTGTTTTTT; abundance: once; len: 17; j_gene: TRBJ2-2; d_gene: TRBD2; v_gene: TRBV27
CDR3aa: CASREGPGGGYGYTF; CDR3nt: TGTGCCAGTAGAGAGGGCCCCGGCGGGGGCTATGGCTACACCTTC; abundance: .; len: 15; j_gene: TRBJ1-2; d_gene: .; v_gene: TRBV19
CDR3aa: CSATEGTNTEAFF; CDR3nt: TGCAGCGCCACGGAGGGGACGAACACTGAAGCTTTCTTT; abundance: .; len: 13; j_gene: TRBJ1-1; d_gene: .; v_gene: TRBV29-1
CDR3aa: CASRGLRTEAFF; CDR3nt: TGTGCCAGCAGGGGCCTAAGGACTGAAGCTTTCTTT; abundance: .; len: 12; j_gene: TRBJ1-1; d_gene: .; v_gene: TRBV2
CDR3aa: CASSLAGEASYEQYF; CDR3nt: TGTGCCAGCAGCTTGGCCGGGGAGGCCTCCTACGAGCAGTACTTC; abundance: .; len: 15; j_gene: TRBJ2-7; d_gene: .; v_gene: TRBV5-4
CDR3aa: CASSQQGFGEAFF; CDR3nt: TGTGCCAGCAGCCAGCAGGGGTTCGGTGAAGCTTTCTTT; abundance: .; len: 13; j_gene: TRBJ1-1; d_gene: .; v_gene: TRBV14
CDR3aa: CASSAGLGWYEQYF; CDR3nt: TGCGCCAGCAGTGCGGGACTAGGGTGGTACGAGCAGTACTTC; abundance: .; len: 14; j_gene: TRBJ2-7; d_gene: TRBD2; v_gene: TRBV10-2
CDR3aa: CASILGTAYEQYF; CDR3nt: TGTGCCAGCATCCTCGGGACCGCTTACGAGCAGTACTTC; abundance: .; len: 13; j_gene: TRBJ2-7; d_gene: .; v_gene: TRBV2
CDR3aa: CASIYSGSSYNEQFF; CDR3nt: TGTGCCAGCATCTACTCCGGGTCCTCCTACAATGAGCAGTTCTTC; abundance: .; len: 15; j_gene: TRBJ2-1; d_gene: .; v_gene: TRBV5-8
CDR3aa: CASSQGRLAGGYQETQYF; CDR3nt: TGTGCCAGCAGCCAAGGAAGACTAGCGGGGGGTTACCAAGAGACCCAGTACTTC; abundance: .; len: 18; j_gene: TRBJ2-5; d_gene: TRBD2; v_gene: TRBV4-2
CDR3aa: CSASRGDEQFF; CDR3nt: TGCAGTGCCAGTCGGGGGGATGAGCAGTTCTTC; abundance: once; len: 11; j_gene: TRBJ2-1; d_gene: TRBD2; v_gene: TRBV20-1
CDR3aa: CASSYSGTPNYEQYF; CDR3nt: TGTGCCAGCAGTTACTCCGGGACCCCGAACTACGAGCAGTACTTC; abundance: .; len: 15; j_gene: TRBJ2-7; d_gene: .; v_gene: TRBV6-5
CDR3aa: CASSQADRDRETQYF; CDR3nt: TGTGCCAGCAGCCAAGCGGACAGGGATCGGGAGACCCAGTACTTC; abundance: few; len: 15; j_gene: TRBJ2-5; d_gene: TRBD1; v_gene: TRBV4-2
CDR3aa: CASTARGSYEQYF; CDR3nt: TGTGCCAGCACTGCTCGCGGCTCCTACGAGCAGTACTTC; abundance: .; len: 13; j_gene: TRBJ2-7; d_gene: .; v_gene: TRBV27